This is a list of T cell receptor beta chains from one sample in a study of cytomegalovirus exposure and HLA in healthy donors. This table comes from immunoSEQ multiplex PCR, and its TCRdb copy is limited to in-frame clones, with some not included. The profile shows approximately 41,000 clones, about 93% of them singletons. Sample: PBMCs. Receptors were obtained from a man younger than 35 in good health and CMV-seronegative. Each CDR3 is given with its conserved first and last residue. The order of the fields is J gene, V gene, CDR3 protein.

J gene: TRBJ2-5; V gene: TRBV4-1; CDR3 protein: CASSHELAQETQYF
J gene: TRBJ1-5; V gene: TRBV15; CDR3 protein: CAKRMPTLSNQPQHF
J gene: TRBJ2-2; V gene: TRBV7-2; CDR3 protein: CASSLDSTTGELFF
J gene: TRBJ1-3; V gene: TRBV5-5; CDR3 protein: CASRYRGNSGNTIYF
J gene: TRBJ1-2; V gene: TRBV27; CDR3 protein: CASSSLRQATNYGYTF
J gene: TRBJ2-5; V gene: TRBV2; CDR3 protein: CASSERGGEGTQYF
J gene: TRBJ2-7; V gene: TRBV6-5; CDR3 protein: CASRPGAGGLHEQYF
J gene: TRBJ2-2; V gene: TRBV5-1; CDR3 protein: CASSLSGLRPLANTGELFF
J gene: TRBJ2-5; V gene: TRBV2; CDR3 protein: CAGTSGPSLGTQYF
J gene: TRBJ1-2; V gene: TRBV7-2; CDR3 protein: CASSYPGQGYGYTF
J gene: TRBJ1-2; V gene: TRBV5-4; CDR3 protein: CASSSQGNYGYTF
J gene: TRBJ2-7; V gene: TRBV11-1; CDR3 protein: CASSARDSYNEQYF
J gene: TRBJ2-6; V gene: TRBV5-6; CDR3 protein: CASSSGLAGTGANVLTF
J gene: TRBJ2-5; V gene: TRBV19; CDR3 protein: CASSQGPKETQYF
J gene: TRBJ2-7; V gene: TRBV9; CDR3 protein: CASSERQGGHDEQYF
J gene: TRBJ1-1; V gene: TRBV28; CDR3 protein: CASSLLSGNTEAFF
J gene: TRBJ2-1; V gene: TRBV5-1; CDR3 protein: CASSFSGGTYNEQFF
J gene: TRBJ1-2; V gene: TRBV19; CDR3 protein: CASSRPDNYGYTF
J gene: TRBJ2-7; V gene: TRBV6-1; CDR3 protein: CASSERSGGLPGEQYF
J gene: TRBJ2-5; V gene: TRBV27; CDR3 protein: CASSLLGGQGARETQYF
J gene: TRBJ2-7; V gene: TRBV7-9; CDR3 protein: CASSLGGHLSYEQYF
J gene: TRBJ1-2; V gene: TRBV6-5; CDR3 protein: CASSYKGVDGYTF
J gene: TRBJ2-5; V gene: TRBV14; CDR3 protein: CASSQREGGQETQYF
J gene: TRBJ1-5; V gene: TRBV7-2; CDR3 protein: CASSARTGNQPQHF
J gene: TRBJ2-3; V gene: TRBV27; CDR3 protein: CASGVLGGQRDTQYF
J gene: TRBJ1-2; V gene: TRBV28; CDR3 protein: CASSPTGNYGYTF
J gene: TRBJ2-7; V gene: TRBV14; CDR3 protein: CASRVSGSYEQYF
J gene: TRBJ1-5; V gene: TRBV6-5; CDR3 protein: CASRTTQGNQPQHF
J gene: TRBJ1-2; V gene: TRBV18; CDR3 protein: CASSPPNRGQYYGYTF
J gene: TRBJ2-5; V gene: TRBV25-1; CDR3 protein: CASSKQGAEGETQYF
J gene: TRBJ2-2; V gene: TRBV28; CDR3 protein: CASSFTSRFHNTGELFF
J gene: TRBJ2-7; V gene: TRBV27; CDR3 protein: CASSSILDRGPYEQYF
J gene: TRBJ2-1; V gene: TRBV30; CDR3 protein: CAWRFSGTTYNEQFF
J gene: TRBJ1-6; V gene: TRBV11-2; CDR3 protein: CASSSTWSGPYNSPLHF
J gene: TRBJ2-6; V gene: TRBV4-1; CDR3 protein: CASSQSTSTNFSGANVLTF